This T cell receptor (beta chain) derives from a study of shared clonotypes between healthy human individuals. Measured with immunoSEQ multiplex PCR; TCRdb has only the in-frame clones, and not every one. The sample lists hundreds of thousands of clones; about 79% were seen once. Germline CDR1 SGHNT, CDR2 YYREEE (reference sequence). The CDR3 contains 14 residues. About this clone: An end of the junction does not agree with germline; a read error may underlie this.

The sequencing input was PBMCs. The clonotype originates from a woman aged 40-49 years in good health. Some clones in this sample may be carry-over from other donors' samples. The chain is built from TRBV5-4 and TRBJ1-2; 9 bases line up with TRBD1. CDR3 nucleotides: TGCGCCAGCAGCCCGGGACAGGGTGACTATGGCTACACCTTC. Translation gives CASSPGQGDYGYTF.